The following is a T cell receptor beta chain sequence with its context. Its antigen remains unknown. Time point denoted: patch test 3, about 24 weeks after DPC sensitization. Treatment defined: therapeutic diphenylcyclopropenone sensitization with weekly scalp DPC. Germline CDR1 KGHSH, CDR2 LQKENI. The V and J ends lost 3 bases and 2 bases respectively, with 13 bases between them. The CDR3 extends over 15 amino acids. The record originates from a study of human T cells and chemical hapten exposure. General study findings and limits: After DPC sensitization, TCRs above 1 in 1000 frequency showed no change.

One entry per CDR3 protein, called by TCRdb with MiXCR from the RACE reads. The table lists around 200,000 distinct CDR3 sequences, approximately 24% of them singletons, with approximately 2.3% in the top ten. The material sequenced was whole blood, taken in connection with sensitization to the hapten diphenylcyclopropenone (DPC). The chain is built from TRBV18 and TRBJ2-5; D may be TRBD1 (6 bases). This sequence was found in a woman aged 40 to 55 with alopecia areata. Some clones in this sample may be carry-over from other donors' samples. CDR3 sequence reads: CASSPLTGSQETQYF. CDR3 nucleotides: TGTGCCAGCTCACCCTTGACAGGCTCACAAGAGACCCAGTACTTC. Filled out from reference TRBV18 and TRBJ2-5, the complete variable domain reads NAGVMQNPRHLVRRRGQEARLRCSPMKGHSHVYWYRQLPEEGLKFMVYLQKENIIDESGMPKERFSAEFPKEGPSILRIQQVVRGDSAAYFCASSPLTGSQETQYFGPGTRLLVL.